What follows are 5 T cell receptor beta chains derived from one specimen sequenced in a study of T-cell memory formation after mild COVID-19. In TCRdb, the 5' RACE reads were re-called with MiXCR into one record per CDR3 protein. Of fewer than 650,000 distinct CDR3 sequences in the sample, roughly 17% were seen once. The sample taken for sequencing was PBMCs or a T cell subset sorted from them (not recorded which). Receptor source: an adult woman who had mild COVID-19 (a few samples of this study predate the infection). Cell type and time point are not known.

The chain has TRBV20-1 and TRBJ2-7, with TRBD1 as a possible D gene (6 bases). Germline V gene lookup returns CDR1 DFQATT and CDR2 SNEGSKA (reference sequence). This CDR3 has 16 amino acids. The V end lost 0 bases, the J end lost 0 bases, and 15 bases lay between the germline ends. In DNA, the CDR3 is TGCAGTGCTAGAGATTCCACGGACAGCTTCTCCTACGAGCAGTACTTC. It translates to CSARDSTDSFSYEQYF.

The chain combines TRBV5-1 with TRBJ1-5; 7 nucleotides match TRBD1. The V and J ends lost 0 bases and 6 bases, in that order; junction bases with no gene match: 6. Looked up from germline, CDR1 is SGHRS and CDR2 is YFSETQ. CDR3 length equals 15 residues. The CDR3 nucleotides read TGCGCCAGCAGCTTGGCAGCAGGGGGGGGTCAGCCCCAGCATTTT. Amino acids: CASSLAAGGGQPQHF.

This rearrangement joins TRBV10-2 to TRBJ2-3; 7 nucleotides agree with TRBD1. This CDR3 contains 15 residues. Trimming removed 6 bases from V and 5 bases from J; junction bases left unmatched: 11. In germline, CDR1 is WSHSY, CDR2 SAAADI. The CDR3 loop is CASSTKTGAVDTQYF. The CDR3 nucleotides read TGCGCCAGCAGCACCAAAACAGGGGCCGTAGATACGCAGTATTTT.

This clonotype was seen many times. The chain combines TRBV6-2 or TRBV6-3 with TRBJ2-7; D possibly corresponds to TRBD1 (6 bases). The V gene lost 2 bases and the J gene lost 2 bases, with 7 bases spanning the gap. The germline gives CDR1 MNHEY, CDR2 SVGEGT. This CDR3 has 13 amino acids. CDR3 sequence (DNA): TGTGCCAGCAGTTACGGGGGCCCCTACGAGCAGTACTTC. This encodes CASSYGGPYEQYF.

This clonotype turned up a few times. The V gene is TRBV25-1, the J gene TRBJ1-1, with a weak D call TRBD1 (6 bases). V was shortened by 6 bases and J by 3 bases, with 11 bases between the two germline ends. Germline loops: CDR1 MGHDK, CDR2 SYGVNS. The CDR3 covers 13 residues. CDR3 sequence reads: CASREGGDTEAFF. The CDR3 nucleotides read TGTGCCAGCAGGGAGGGGGGTGACACTGAAGCTTTCTTT.